The 27 T cell receptor beta chains given below trace back to one sample, sequenced in a study of type 1 and type 2 diabetes patients. The PCR template was genomic DNA. Amplification of the beta chain CDR3 used 30 forward and 13 reverse multiplex primers. MiXCR, applied by TCRdb to the multiplex PCR reads, yields one record per CDR3 protein. The profile shows more than 250,000 distinct CDR3 sequences, around 47% of them singletons. The sample taken for sequencing was peripheral blood mononuclear cells (PBMCs). These receptors originate from a man between 18 and 35 years old with type 2 diabetes.

This clonotype was detected once. The chain recombines TRBV28 with TRBJ2-7; weak D call: TRBD1 (6 bases). The length of the CDR3 is 14 residues. Trimming cost V 4 bases and J 5 bases, with 15 bases left between them. Germline CDR1 MDHEN, CDR2 SYDVKM. The CDR3 bases are TGTGCCAGCAGTTACCGGACAGAAGTCCACGAGCAGTACTTC. Protein sequence: CASSYRTEVHEQYF.

The V gene is TRBV5-5, the J gene TRBJ2-3, with 8 bases lining up with TRBD2. V dropped 4 bases and J dropped 6; count of bases not matched to a gene: 13. Germline CDR1 is SGHKS and CDR2 is YYEKEE (reference sequence). The CDR3 runs to 16 residues. The CDR3 region is CASSPTGLAAADTQYF. The CDR3 DNA reads as TGTGCCAGCAGCCCGACCGGACTAGCTGCGGCGGATACGCAGTATTTT.

The V gene is TRBV6-6, the J gene TRBJ1-1, with 8 bases matching TRBD1. CDR3 length: 15 amino acids. The V gene's germline CDR1 is MNHNY and CDR2 SVGAGI (reference sequence). Losses at the gene ends were 7 bases for V and 1 base for J; bases not matched to a gene: 8. The CDR3 protein is CASKTGQVRNTEAFF. The CDR3 nucleotides read TGTGCCAGCAAAACGGGACAGGTGAGGAACACTGAAGCTTTCTTT.

Comment on this clonotype: Mismatch with germline at one junction end may stem from a read error. The chain carries TRBV30 and TRBJ2-2, with D perhaps matching TRBD1 (6 bases). The CDR3 length is 13 residues. The germline CDR1 and CDR2 sequences are GTSNPN and SVGIG (reference sequence). CDR3 coding DNA: TGTGCCTGGAGAGGTGCACACCTAGGGGGGCTGTTTTTT. The encoded protein is CAWRGAHLGGLFF.

V gene TRBV7-3 combines with J gene TRBJ1-1; possible D gene TRBD1, 5 bases. V lost 5 bases to trimming and J lost 5 bases, with 15 bases between them. Germline CDR1 is SGHTA and CDR2 is FQGTGA. The CDR3 length is 14 residues. The CDR3 region has the DNA TGTGCCAGCAGCCGTTTGTTGGGGGGGACTGAAGCTTTCTTT. Protein product: CASSRLLGGTEAFF.

In its sample, this clonotype was seen once. As the CDR3 is not closed by the conserved phenylalanine or tryptophan, this likely results from a read error. The V and J genes are TRBV20-1 and TRBJ1-2; TRBD1 aligns across 10 bases. Germline CDR1 and CDR2: DFQATT and SNEGSKA (reference sequence). The J segment lost 6 bases and the V segment lost 5 bases, leaving 0 bases of the junction unmatched. The CDR3 consists of 11 residues. CDR3 protein: CSAGQGDGYTL. The CDR3 DNA sequence: TGCAGTGCTGGACAGGGGGATGGCTACACCCTC.

As concerns this clonotype: This could be a read error, since a much larger clone is one nucleotide away. V and J are TRBV19 and TRBJ2-7; D is perhaps TRBD1 or TRBD2 (5 bases each). This CDR3 is 14 amino acids long. The V and J ends lost 3 bases and 6 bases respectively, with 15 bases between them. Per germline, CDR1 LNHDA and CDR2 SQIVND (reference sequence). CDR3 in amino acids: CASSITTEGGEQYF. CDR3 sequence (DNA): TGTGCCAGTAGTATCACGACAGAGGGCGGCGAGCAGTACTTC.

As concerns this clonotype: A much bigger clone sits one base away, suggesting this may be a read error. This chain joins TRBV2 and TRBJ2-7; 8 bases line up with TRBD2. Germline V CDR1 and CDR2: SNHLY, FYNNEI. There are 15 residues in the CDR3. In DNA form, the CDR3 reads TGTGCCGGCAGTGAGGAGGGACTAGTCTCCCTCGAGCAGTACTTC. It specifies CAGSEEGLVSLEQYF.

The chain carries TRBV4-1 and TRBJ2-2; 8 nucleotides match TRBD1. V gave up 0 bases and J gave up 5 bases; unmatched junction bases: 5. This CDR3 spans 16 amino acids. CDR1 and CDR2 (germline): MGHRA, YSYEKL. CDR3 loop: CASSQDQGARTGELFF. In DNA, the CDR3 is TGCGCCAGCAGCCAAGATCAGGGGGCGCGTACCGGGGAGCTGTTTTTT.

The rearrangement uses TRBV4-3 and TRBJ1-3, with D unresolved. The CDR3 loop spans 18 amino acids. V gave up 0 bases and J gave up 0 bases, with 15 bases separating them. Per the germline V gene, CDR1 is LGHNA and CDR2 is YSLEER. In DNA, the CDR3 is TGCGCCAGCAGCCAAGATTTACAGACATTACGCTCTGGAAACACCATATATTTT. Its protein product is CASSQDLQTLRSGNTIYF.

This clonotype was seen only a few times. The rearrangement uses TRBV6-6 and TRBJ1-2; no definite D call. The CDR3 loop spans 13 amino acids. Trimming pared 6 bases from V and 4 bases from J, leaving 12 bases between. CDR1 and CDR2 from the germline V gene are MNHNY and SVGAGI (reference sequence). CDR3 sequence (DNA): TGTGCCAGCAGGCCCGAAGGAGGCTATGGCTACACCTTC. This sequence encodes CASRPEGGYGYTF.

The chain is built from TRBV19 and TRBJ1-5; TRBD1 might be the D (5 bases). Trimming shortened V by 0 bases and J by 6 bases, and 12 bases separated the two germline ends. The length of the CDR3 is 15 residues. CDR1 and CDR2 from the germline V gene are LNHDA and SQIVND (reference sequence). CDR3 sequence: CASSIEGVLIQPQHF. The CDR3 DNA sequence: TGTGCCAGTAGTATAGAAGGGGTTCTTATTCAGCCCCAGCATTTT. Together with reference TRBV19 and TRBJ1-5, the CDR3 gives the full variable domain: DGGITQSPKYLFRKEGQNVTLSCEQNLNHDAMYWYRQDPGQGLRLIYYSQIVNDFQKGDIAEGYSVSREKKESFPLTVTSAQKNPTAFYLCASSIEGVLIQPQHFGDGTRLSIL.

The V gene is TRBV2, the J gene TRBJ1-1; D is unclear. The V gene's germline CDR1 is SNHLY and CDR2 FYNNEI. Trimming removed 1 base from V and 7 bases from J, with 4 bases in between. This CDR3 comprises 11 residues. The CDR3 DNA is TGTGCCAGCAGTGAAGAGATTGAAGCTTTCTTT. This sequence encodes CASSEEIEAFF.

There are a few counts of this clonotype. The chain's CDR3 is CASTDRVGTQYF. The CDR3 nucleotides read TGTGCCAGCACTGACCGCGTTGGGACCCAGTACTTC. The rearrangement uses TRBV5-4 and TRBJ2-5; D call uncertain. Deletions cut 6 bases from V and 7 bases from J, with 13 bases between. Per germline, CDR1 SGHNT and CDR2 YYREEE (reference sequence). This CDR3 is built from 12 residues. The full variable domain, rest sourced from reference TRBV5-4 and TRBJ2-5, is ETGVTQSPTHLIKTRGQQVTLRCSSQSGHNTVSWYQQALGQGPQFIFQYYREEENGRGNFPPRFSGLQFPNYSSELNVNALELDDSALYLCASTDRVGTQYFGPGTRLLVL.

For this clonotype: Germline and junction disagree at one end, which may indicate a read error. This chain connects TRBV2 to TRBJ1-6, with unresolved D. Per the germline V gene, CDR1 is SNHLY and CDR2 is FYNNEI. The CDR3 is made up of 16 amino acids. CDR3 sequence: CASRSQGALYNSPLHF. CDR3 nucleotides: TGTGCCAGCAGAAGTCAAGGAGCCCTCTATAATTCTCCCCTCCACTTT.

This rearrangement joins TRBV7-8 to TRBJ1-1, with D unclear. This CDR3 has 16 amino acids. Trimming pared 0 bases from V and 8 bases from J, leaving 19 bases between. The germline V gene encodes CDR1 SGHVS and CDR2 FQNEAQ. This chain's CDR3 is CASSLARARRGNEAFF. DNA for the CDR3: TGTGCCAGCAGCTTAGCGCGGGCACGCCGAGGAAACGAAGCTTTCTTT. The variable domain in full, with the rest retrieved from reference TRBV7-8 and TRBJ1-1, is GAGVSQSPRYKVAKRGQDVALRCDPISGHVSLFWYQQALGQGPEFLTYFQNEAQLDKSGLPSDRFFAERPEGSVSTLKIQRTQQEDSAVYLCASSLARARRGNEAFFGQGTRLTVV.

This clonotype has just one count. The chain recombines TRBV11-2 with TRBJ2-7; D not certain. The CDR3 consists of 15 residues. Per the germline V gene, CDR1 is SGHAT and CDR2 is FQNNGV. Trimming cost V 5 bases and J 3 bases, with 17 bases left between them. CDR3 sequence reads: CASSPSAGPFYEQYF. CDR3 in DNA: TGTGCCAGCAGCCCCTCCGCCGGACCCTTCTACGAGCAGTACTTC. The full variable domain, in which reference TRBV11-2 and TRBJ2-7 provide the parts outside the CDR3, is EAGVAQSPRYKIIEKRQSVAFWCNPISGHATLYWYQQILGQGPKLLIQFQNNGVVDDSQLPKDRFSAERLKGVDSTLKIQPAKLEDSAVYLCASSPSAGPFYEQYFGPGTRLTVT.

Concerning this clonotype itself: A read error may be the cause here, since a much bigger clone is one base away. This chain links TRBV25-1 with TRBJ2-3; the match to TRBD1 covers 9 bases. From germline, CDR1 is MGHDK and CDR2 SYGVNS. This CDR3 has 15 residues. CDR3 nucleotides: TGTGCCAGCAGTACCGGGACAGGGAGCACAGATGCGCAGTATTTT. Protein product: CASSTGTGSTDAQYF.

This clonotype turned up a few times. The chain joins TRBV7-9 to TRBJ1-1, with TRBD1 matching over 10 bases. Germline CDR1 reads SEHNR; CDR2 reads FQNEAQ (reference sequence). The CDR3 runs 17 residues. Trimming cost V 5 bases and J 0 bases; bases outside gene matches: 9. The DNA for the CDR3 is TGTGCCAGCAGCACACCCCCGGGACAGGGGATGAACACTGAAGCTTTCTTT. This translates into CASSTPPGQGMNTEAFF.

This clonotype was observed many times. The chain employs TRBV2 and TRBJ1-1, with D possibly TRBD1 on 5 matching bases. The germline CDR1 and CDR2 sequences are SNHLY and FYNNEI. Trimming removed 5 bases at V and 8 bases at J, with 15 bases between. The CDR3 has 13 amino acids. Here the CDR3 reads CASSQTDRYEAFF. The CDR3 coding sequence is TGTGCCAGCAGTCAAACTGACAGATACGAAGCTTTCTTT.

There are a few counts of this clonotype. The rearrangement joins TRBV20-1 to TRBJ1-4; D may be TRBD1 (5 bases). The V end was cut by 3 bases, the J end by 8 bases, with 13 bases between. The germline V gene has CDR1 DFQATT and CDR2 SNEGSKA (reference sequence). The CDR3 is made up of 13 amino acids. CDR3 amino acids: CSASKGKVEKLFF. For the CDR3, the DNA is TGCAGTGCTAGCAAGGGGAAGGTAGAAAAACTGTTTTTT.

This clonotype was seen a handful of times. V is TRBV6-1 and J is TRBJ1-2; 7 nucleotides line up with TRBD1. V dropped 5 bases and J dropped 1; count of bases not matched to a gene: 1. CDR3 length: 13 amino acids. Germline-derived CDR1 and CDR2 are MNHNS and SASEGT. CDR3 DNA sequence: TGTGCCAGCAGTAGACAGGGTAACTATGGCTACACCTTC. Protein sequence: CASSRQGNYGYTF.

The chain couples TRBV30 to TRBJ2-7; 9 bases are shared with TRBD1. The CDR3 spans 13 residues. The V and J ends lost 1 base and 5 bases, in that order; junction bases with no gene match: 3. The germline gives CDR1 GTSNPN, CDR2 SVGIG (reference sequence). CDR3 in amino acids: CAWSEQGAHEQYF. In DNA form, the CDR3 reads TGTGCCTGGAGTGAACAGGGGGCACACGAGCAGTACTTC. Variable domain in full (rest from reference TRBV30 and TRBJ2-7): SQTIHQWPATLVQPVGSPLSLECTVEGTSNPNLYWYRQAAGRGLQLLFYSVGIGQISSEVPQNLSASRPQDRQFILSSKKLLLSDSGFYLCAWSEQGAHEQYFGPGTRLTVT.

This chain's CDR3 is CASSGLAGVDEQFF. DNA of the CDR3: TGTGCCAGTAGCGGACTAGCGGGAGTGGATGAGCAGTTCTTC. The genes are TRBV19 and TRBJ2-1; 13 nucleotides line up with TRBD2. Germline-derived CDR1 and CDR2 are LNHDA and SQIVND (reference sequence). The V gene end was trimmed by 6 bases and the J gene end by 8 bases; junction bases not matched to a gene: 4. The CDR3 loop spans 14 amino acids.

In regard to this clonotype: A clone one base away is much larger, so this may be a read error. This chain links TRBV7-2 with TRBJ2-5; D call uncertain. Germline CDR1 reads SGHTA; CDR2 reads FQGNSA. There are 14 residues in the CDR3. Trimming pared 6 bases from V and 0 bases from J, leaving 11 bases between. The CDR3 bases are TGTGCCAGCAGTCGTAGCAGGAACCAAGAGACCCAGTACTTC. Protein: CASSRSRNQETQYF.

This chain joins TRBV5-4 and TRBJ2-5; a possible D gene is TRBD1 (6 bases). V was cut by 3 bases and J by 4 bases, with 13 bases left in between. Germline V CDR1 and CDR2: SGHNT, YYREEE (reference sequence). The CDR3 covers 14 residues. Here the CDR3 reads CASSSVGGRETQYF. The CDR3 DNA follows: TGTGCCAGCAGCTCGGTAGGGGGTCGAGAGACCCAGTACTTC.

The chain links TRBV19 to TRBJ2-5; possibly TRBD2 for D (6 bases). Germline V gives CDR1 LNHDA, CDR2 SQIVND (reference sequence). The CDR3 is 13 residues long. V dropped 9 bases and J dropped 4 bases, with 15 bases sitting between them. For the CDR3, the DNA is TGTGCCAGCAATCCGGGACTCGGAGAGACCCAGTACTTC. It translates to CASNPGLGETQYF. Based on the CDR3 plus reference TRBV19 and TRBJ2-5, the full variable domain is DGGITQSPKYLFRKEGQNVTLSCEQNLNHDAMYWYRQDPGQGLRLIYYSQIVNDFQKGDIAEGYSVSREKKESFPLTVTSAQKNPTAFYLCASNPGLGETQYFGPGTRLLVL.